The clone carrying this TCR beta chain was recorded only once. Clones were sequenced by immunoSEQ multiplex PCR, and TCRdb holds only the in-frame ones, with some missing. Among approximately 140,000 clones, 91% were seen once, and the ten largest hold less than 8.5%. The sample is drawn from a study of control samples from healthy donors and cancer patients. Sequenced material: blood. The origin of this receptor is a man aged 18 to 29 in good health.

CDR3 bases: TGTGCCAGCAGCCTAGCGGGGGGGCCAGAGACCCAGTACTTC. Residues: CASSLAGGPETQYF. The chain links TRBV5-4 to TRBJ2-5; 12 positions agree with TRBD2. V lost 4 bases and J lost 4; bases outside the gene matches: 2. This CDR3 spans 14 amino acids. Germline loops: CDR1 SGHNT, CDR2 YYREEE (reference sequence).